This TCR beta chain was observed in a study of T cell repertoires in cytomegalovirus infection. About the research overall: In the study, CMV epitopes included recently identified HLA-C-restricted and well-studied HLA-B-restricted ones. Matching HLA type, along with CMV infection, was indicated by public TCR beta signatures. Broader study findings: Dominating the ex vivo response were HLA-C-restricted CMV-specific TCR beta clonotypes. The study identified carriers of CMV plus the relevant HLA from cumulative public TCR beta family frequency.

Germline V lookup: CDR1 MDHEN, CDR2 SYDVKM. This CDR3 comprises 15 residues. V shed 6 bases and J shed 4 bases, with 16 bases lying between them. Each CDR3 protein is one row after TCRdb ran MiXCR on the reads. This sample has hundreds of thousands of distinct CDR3 sequences, with about 44% found just once. This clonotype was observed a handful of times. The antigen remains undetermined. This chain joins TRBV28 and TRBJ1-3, with a weak D call TRBD1 (5 bases). This TCR was sampled from a human donor in good health (CMV status not recorded). Some clones in this sample may be carry-over from other donors' samples. Here the sequenced sample was cultured PBMCs, taken from culture after CMV antigen stimulation. DNA for the CDR3: TGTGCCAGCAGCCAAAGGCAGGGAACGGGAAACACCATATATTTT. It yields the protein CASSQRQGTGNTIYF.